The present T cell receptor beta chain was sequenced within a study of blood T cell repertoires in COVID-19. At the level of the study: Whether acute or convalescent, the COVID-19 samples came from the United States, Italy and Spain. From T cells, B-cell-depleted T cells, or PBMCs came the material, which was cDNA or gDNA.

Germline values: CDR1 LNHDA, CDR2 SQIVND (reference sequence). V gave up 9 bases and J gave up 3 bases; unmatched junction bases: 7. The CDR3 totals 13 residues. TCRdb's copy holds only in-frame clones and misses some; the assay was immunoSEQ multiplex PCR. The table includes 300,000 to 400,000 clones, 85% detected once. In terms of age and location, participants ranged from roughly 18 to 90 years and lived in about 25 US areas. Participants classified as exposed had met a COVID-19 case within 2 weeks before study entry. The sequenced sample consisted of PBMCs or T cells enriched from blood (not recorded which). The origin of this receptor is a woman aged 25-40 years who had been exposed to COVID-19. This chain joins TRBV19 and TRBJ1-1, with 7 bases matching TRBD1. CDR3 region: CASAGTVDTEAFF. As DNA, the CDR3 is TGTGCCAGCGCCGGGACAGTGGACACTGAAGCTTTCTTT.